This T cell receptor (beta chain) was identified in a study of graft-versus-host responses after intestinal transplantation. Method: immunoSEQ multiplex PCR; TCRdb's copy keeps in-frame clones and lacks some. The sample yields about 25,000 clones, roughly 85% seen once. Study-level points and caveats: Clonal ratios of graft-versus-host to host-versus-graft in allografts were high for patients exhibiting graft-donor T cell macrochimerism. Circulating GvH clones peaking coincided with falling HvG clones soon after transplant. GvH clones surfaced in recipient marrow, some emerging earlier in ileum or blood.

V lost 3 bases and J lost 3; bases outside the gene matches: 9. The CDR3 consists of 16 residues. Looked up from germline, CDR1 is MDHEN and CDR2 is SYDVKM. On this clone itself: Its antigen is still unknown.

This clonotype originated in a human patient who received an intestinal transplant, so some T cells may come from the graft donor. The chain recombines TRBV28 with TRBJ2-3; the match to TRBD2 covers 7 bases. This specimen consisted of PBMCs, obtained around 14 months after intestinal transplant. This CDR3 is CASSFEAGAGTDTQYF. CDR3 nucleotides: TGTGCCAGCAGTTTTGAGGCGGGAGCGGGGACAGATACGCAGTATTTT.